This T cell receptor (beta chain) comes out of a study of human T cells and chemical hapten exposure (dated by TCRdb to 2020 to 2023). With regard to the full study: For sensitization, 2% DPC in acetone was applied to an approximately 2 cm by approximately 2 cm area of upper inner arm skin. For TCR sequencing, blood came from 25 to 35 alopecia patients at anywhere from one to four time points (pre-sensitization, 2, 6 and 24 weeks). The mostly female patient cohort included alopecia areata with under or over 50% scalp involvement, alopecia totalis and alopecia universalis. Libraries were pooled for sequencing, and variation in per-sample TCR yields was attributed mainly to small differences in library volumes within the pool. Patch tests used Finn chambers with 0.01% DPC on the upper back, scored after 6 days by International Contact Dermatitis Research Group standards. Throughout the study period of roughly five months, patients also received therapeutic DPC doses to the scalp every week. This study followed changes in the peripheral blood TCR repertoire in vivo during primary and secondary sensitization of alopecia patients to the hapten diphenylcyclopropenone (DPC). Blood samples were taken from patients before sensitization (week 0) and at 2, 6 and about 24 weeks after DPC sensitization. The research as a whole found: Because all patients had alopecia, a presumed autoimmune disease, the immune response of the patients might differ from that of healthy individuals. After repeated subsampling, the strength of the expansion versus patch-test correlation and the threshold at which it became significant changed. Significantly more large CDR3 similarity clusters were formed by expanded TCRs than by pre-sensitization or healthy control sets, consistent with antigen-driven responses. Patch test score correlated positively with the number of PT1 expanded TCRs, reaching significance at thresholds 8, 16 and 32 but not at 4. DPC sensitization did not change the number of TCRs with a frequency above 1 in 1000, and there was no evidence of changes in global repertoire structure.

The sample's time point, from its label and the paper: patch test 1, 2 weeks after DPC sensitization. The label giving this sample's treatment or condition can be read as: therapeutic diphenylcyclopropenone sensitization with weekly scalp DPC. Blood at each patch-test visit was drawn before the patch test was applied. Patients were considered eligible if aged 18 to 70, diagnosed with alopecia and deemed suitable for DPC therapy, and patients were excluded if pregnant. Total RNA was isolated from unfractionated whole blood collected in Tempus Blood RNA tubes. This clonotype was counted between two and nine times. What this receptor recognizes is not known. Nothing much larger sits one base from this clone, and base qualities are not available. To prepare the library, RACE was applied. TCRdb records NextSeq 500 as the sequencer. During library preparation, unique molecular identifiers were attached to individual cDNA molecules so that TCRs could be counted in a quantitative, reproducible way. Each blood RNA sample was used to sequence both TCR alpha and TCR beta chains. Per the source publication's procedure: Samples had a median of approximately 96,000 TCRs, with a range from about 23,224 to 750,000. V, J and CDR3 annotation of the TCR reads was carried out using the Decombinator software suite. To make PS versus PT1 abundance plots, every sample was subsampled to the same number of TCRs (28,000). Expanded TCRs were defined as absent before sensitization and observed at least eight times at the 2-week time point. TCRdb reprocessing: public reads trimmed at Q25 with fastp, clones called with MiXCR, in-frame beta chains kept. CDR3 protein duplicates are merged, each entry listing the most common genes and DNA. TCRdb, not the authors, supplied the V and J calls. In all, the sample holds tens of thousands of distinct CDR3 sequences, and roughly 10% of those were seen once. The ten largest clones capture about 2% of the sample.

This specimen was whole blood, taken in connection with sensitization to the hapten diphenylcyclopropenone (DPC). The sequence was obtained from a man in his forties or fifties with alopecia areata. Some clones in this sample may be carry-over from other donors' samples.

The CDR3: CASSLSGEISNQPQHF. The bases read TGTGCCAGCAGTTTGTCGGGGGAGATTAGCAATCAGCCCCAGCATTTT. The sequence links TRBV27 to TRBJ1-5; the D region possibly corresponds to TRBD1 (5 bases align). Including the terminal cysteine and phenylalanine, the CDR3 comprises 16 residues. Just the 48-base CDR3 DNA is kept, in frame starting at base 1. Trimming removed 3 bases from V and 0 bases from J, leaving 12 bases between the germline ends. CDR1 and CDR2 are drawn from the germline V gene (reference sequence): MNHEY, SMNVEV.